This entry features one T cell receptor (beta chain) sequence. The CDR3 extends over 16 amino acids. V lost 2 bases to trimming and J lost 3 bases; unmatched junction nucleotides: 9. CDR1 LNHDA and CDR2 SQIVND come from the germline V gene (reference sequence). These data originate in a study of blood T cell repertoires in COVID-19. Background on the study: Samples taken during acute and convalescent COVID-19 were collected in the United States, Italy and Spain. The analysed material was cDNA or gDNA that came from T cells, B-cell-depleted T cells, or PBMCs.

Methods used by the authors: Reference gene primer amplification in the assay estimated nucleated cell counts. This table comes from immunoSEQ multiplex PCR, and its TCRdb copy is limited to in-frame clones, with some not included. D and trimming were read from the DNA, whereas the V and J calls and clone size are those reported in that table. The sample includes approximately 280,000 clones, approximately 88% of them seen just once. This rearrangement joins TRBV19 to TRBJ1-2; TRBD1 agrees at 7 bases. This TCR came from a man between 50 and 59 years old with acute or convalescent COVID-19. The specimen sequenced was peripheral blood. The CDR3 coding sequence is TGTGCCAGTAGTATACACTCCAGGGGGTTGGACTATGGCTACACCTTC. Translated: CASSIHSRGLDYGYTF.